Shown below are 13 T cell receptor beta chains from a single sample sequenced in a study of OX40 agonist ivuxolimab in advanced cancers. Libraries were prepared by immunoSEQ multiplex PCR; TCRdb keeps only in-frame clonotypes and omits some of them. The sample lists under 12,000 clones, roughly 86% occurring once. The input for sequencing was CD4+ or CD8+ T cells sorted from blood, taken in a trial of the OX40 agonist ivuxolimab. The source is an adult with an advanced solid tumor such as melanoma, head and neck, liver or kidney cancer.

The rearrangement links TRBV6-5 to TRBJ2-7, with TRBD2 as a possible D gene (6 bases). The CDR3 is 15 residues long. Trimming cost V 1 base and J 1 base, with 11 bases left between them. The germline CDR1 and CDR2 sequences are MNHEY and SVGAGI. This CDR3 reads CASSYFGGVSYEQYF. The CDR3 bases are TGTGCCAGCAGTTACTTCGGCGGGGTTTCCTACGAGCAGTACTTC.

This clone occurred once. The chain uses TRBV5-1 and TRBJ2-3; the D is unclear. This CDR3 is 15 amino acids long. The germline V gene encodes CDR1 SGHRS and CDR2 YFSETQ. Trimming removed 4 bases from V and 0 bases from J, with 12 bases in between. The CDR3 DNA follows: TGCGCCAGCAGCCTAGACCTAACTAGCACAGATACGCAGTATTTT. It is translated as CASSLDLTSTDTQYF. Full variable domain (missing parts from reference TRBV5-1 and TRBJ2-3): KAGVTQTPRYLIKTRGQQVTLSCSPISGHRSVSWYQQTPGQGLQFLFEYFSETQRNKGNFPGRFSGRQFSNSRSEMNVSTLELGDSALYLCASSLDLTSTDTQYFGPGTRLTVL.

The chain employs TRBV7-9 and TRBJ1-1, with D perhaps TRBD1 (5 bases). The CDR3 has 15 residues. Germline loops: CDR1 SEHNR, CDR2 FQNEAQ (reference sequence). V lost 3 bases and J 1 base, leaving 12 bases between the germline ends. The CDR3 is CASSLSGTGNTEAFF. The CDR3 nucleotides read TGTGCCAGCAGCTTGTCCGGGACGGGGAACACTGAAGCTTTCTTT.

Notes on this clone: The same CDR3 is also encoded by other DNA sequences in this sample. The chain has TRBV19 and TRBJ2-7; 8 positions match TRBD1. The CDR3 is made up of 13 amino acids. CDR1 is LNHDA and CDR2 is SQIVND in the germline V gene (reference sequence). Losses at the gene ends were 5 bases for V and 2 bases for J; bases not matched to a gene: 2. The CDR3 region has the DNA TGTGCCAGTAGTCCGGGACAGGCCTACGAGCAGTACTTC. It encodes CASSPGQAYEQYF.

As DNA, the CDR3 is TGTGCCAGAAGCTTACTAGCGGCCAGGGGGTACAATGAGCAGTTCTTC. This sequence encodes CARSLLAARGYNEQFF. The V and J genes are TRBV5-3 and TRBJ2-1; D possibly corresponds to TRBD2 (8 bases). TRBV5-3 is given ORF status, its function remaining uncertain. The CDR3 is made up of 16 amino acids. Trimming shortened V by 2 bases and J by 4 bases, and 16 bases separated the two germline ends.

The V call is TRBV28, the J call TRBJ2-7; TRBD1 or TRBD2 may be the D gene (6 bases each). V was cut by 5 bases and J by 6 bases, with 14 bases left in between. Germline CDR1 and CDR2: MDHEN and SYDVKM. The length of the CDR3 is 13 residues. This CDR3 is CASSPTGAPEQYF. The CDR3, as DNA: TGTGCCAGCAGTCCGACGGGGGCACCCGAGCAGTACTTC.

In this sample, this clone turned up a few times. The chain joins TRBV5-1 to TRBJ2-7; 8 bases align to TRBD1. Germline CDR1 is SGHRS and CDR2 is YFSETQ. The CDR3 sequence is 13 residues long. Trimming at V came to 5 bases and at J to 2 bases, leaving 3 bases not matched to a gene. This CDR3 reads CASRETGAYEQYF. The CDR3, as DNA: TGCGCCAGCAGGGAGACAGGGGCCTACGAGCAGTACTTC.

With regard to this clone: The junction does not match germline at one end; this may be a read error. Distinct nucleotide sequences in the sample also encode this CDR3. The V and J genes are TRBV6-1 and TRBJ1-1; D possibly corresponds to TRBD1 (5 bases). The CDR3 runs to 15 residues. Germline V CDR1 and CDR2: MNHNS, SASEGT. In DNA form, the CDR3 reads TGTGCCAGCAGTGAACTGTTGGGGCTGAACACTGAAGCCTTCTTT. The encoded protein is CASSELLGLNTEAFF.

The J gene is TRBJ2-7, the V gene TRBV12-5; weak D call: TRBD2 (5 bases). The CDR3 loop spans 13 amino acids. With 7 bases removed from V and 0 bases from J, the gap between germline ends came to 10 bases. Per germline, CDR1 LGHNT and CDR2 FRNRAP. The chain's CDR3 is CASALGSSYEQYF. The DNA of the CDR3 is TGTGCTAGTGCCCTGGGGAGCTCCTACGAGCAGTACTTC.

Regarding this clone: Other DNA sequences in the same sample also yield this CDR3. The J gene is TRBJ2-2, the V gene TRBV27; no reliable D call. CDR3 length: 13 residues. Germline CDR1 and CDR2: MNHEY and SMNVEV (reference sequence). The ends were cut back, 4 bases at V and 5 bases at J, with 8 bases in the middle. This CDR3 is CASSYPNTGELFF. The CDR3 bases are TGTGCCAGCAGTTACCCAAATACCGGGGAGCTGTTTTTT.

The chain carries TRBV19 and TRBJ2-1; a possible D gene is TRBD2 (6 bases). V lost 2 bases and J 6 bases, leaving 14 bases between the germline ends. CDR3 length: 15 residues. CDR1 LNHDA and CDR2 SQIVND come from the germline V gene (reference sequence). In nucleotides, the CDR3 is TGTGCCAGTAGTATATTCGGTGGAGGGGTCAATGAGCAGTTCTTC. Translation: CASSIFGGGVNEQFF.

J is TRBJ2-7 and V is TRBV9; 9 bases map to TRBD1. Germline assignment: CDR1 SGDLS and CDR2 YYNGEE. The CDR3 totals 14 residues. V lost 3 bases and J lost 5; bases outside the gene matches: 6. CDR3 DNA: TGTGCCAGCAGCGCAGACAGGGGGTTGGACGAGCAGTACTTC. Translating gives CASSADRGLDEQYF.

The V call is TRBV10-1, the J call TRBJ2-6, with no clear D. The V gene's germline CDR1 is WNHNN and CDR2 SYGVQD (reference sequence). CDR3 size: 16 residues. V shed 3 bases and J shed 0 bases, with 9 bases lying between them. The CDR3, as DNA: TGCGCCAGCAGTGAATCTAGGGTCTCTGGGGCCAACGTCCTGACTTTC. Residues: CASSESRVSGANVLTF.